The next 2 T cell receptor beta chains were all read from a single sample in a study of T-cell memory formation after mild COVID-19. TCRdb recomputed calls from the 5' RACE reads with MiXCR, one row per CDR3 protein. The sample carries tens of thousands of distinct CDR3 sequences, 7.3% recorded once. The sample was PBMCs or a T cell subset sorted from them (not recorded which). The receptors were gathered from a man aged 18-30 years who had mild COVID-19 (a few samples of this study predate the infection). Cell type and time point are not known.

This chain links TRBV20-1 with TRBJ2-3, with unresolved D. V lost 3 bases and J 4 bases, leaving 14 bases between the germline ends. Germline assignment: CDR1 DFQATT and CDR2 SNEGSKA (reference sequence). The CDR3 loop spans 14 amino acids. Here the CDR3 DNA reads TGCAGTGCTAGGAAGTTACGGTTGGCAGATACGCAGTATTTT. This encodes CSARKLRLADTQYF.

The gene calls are TRBV11-2 and TRBJ2-5; D remains ambiguous. The CDR3 has 12 amino acids. The ends were cut back, 3 bases at V and 2 bases at J, with 4 bases in the middle. Germline V gene lookup returns CDR1 SGHAT and CDR2 FQNNGV. The CDR3 loop is CASSFQQETQYF. The CDR3 nucleotides read TGTGCCAGCAGCTTCCAGCAAGAGACCCAGTACTTC.